A single sample gave rise to the 28 T cell receptor beta chains below, sequenced in a study of blood T cell repertoires in COVID-19. Clones were sequenced by immunoSEQ multiplex PCR, and TCRdb holds only the in-frame ones, with some missing. The sample has 110,000 or so clones; 86% are singletons. Sequences were obtained from peripheral blood. These receptors all come from a man in his 70s who had recovered from COVID-19.

The chain recombines TRBV4-1 with TRBJ2-3; D gene uncertain. The V end was cut by 0 bases, the J end by 0 bases, with 7 bases between. CDR3 length equals 15 residues. Germline V gives CDR1 MGHRA, CDR2 YSYEKL. CDR3 in amino acids: CASSQERRSTDTQYF. The CDR3 bases are TGCGCCAGCAGCCAAGAAAGGAGAAGCACAGATACGCAGTATTTT.

The chain combines TRBV29-1 with TRBJ2-5; D is unresolved. CDR1 and CDR2 from the germline V gene are SQVTM and ANQGSEA. CDR3 length equals 12 residues. The V end lost 6 bases, the J end lost 1 base, and 9 bases lay between the germline ends. The chain's CDR3 is CSVGQAQETQYF. Here the CDR3 DNA reads TGCAGCGTGGGCCAGGCCCAAGAGACCCAGTACTTC. Full variable domain (remainder filled in from reference TRBV29-1 and TRBJ2-5): SAVISQKPSRDICQRGTSLTIQCQVDSQVTMMFWYRQQPGQSLTLIATANQGSEATYESGFVIDKFPISRPNLTFSTLTVSNMSPEDSSIYLCSVGQAQETQYFGPGTRLLVL.

V usage is TRBV30 and J usage is TRBJ2-1; possible D gene TRBD2, 5 bases. Per germline, CDR1 GTSNPN and CDR2 SVGIG (reference sequence). This CDR3 is 15 amino acids long. V lost 0 bases to trimming and J lost 0 bases, with 9 bases between them. CDR3 sequence: CAWSVRGTSYNEQFF. CDR3 DNA sequence: TGTGCCTGGAGTGTACGGGGTACCTCCTACAATGAGCAGTTCTTC.

This chain uses TRBV7-6 with TRBJ2-3; 14 bases are a match to TRBD2. The length of the CDR3 is 16 residues. Germline V gene sequence: CDR1 SGHVS, CDR2 FNYEAQ. The trim removed 3 bases at V and 2 bases at J, leaving 1 base unmatched. CDR3 sequence (DNA): TGTGCCAGCAGCTTGGGACTAGCGGGGGTCACAGATACGCAGTATTTT. This encodes CASSLGLAGVTDTQYF.

This chain joins TRBV7-6 and TRBJ2-7; 13 bases line up with TRBD2. V gave up 4 bases and J gave up 5 bases; unmatched junction bases: 11. Germline loops: CDR1 SGHVS, CDR2 FNYEAQ. This CDR3 contains 17 residues. The CDR3 sequence is CASSSLSPGTSGDEQYF. The CDR3 bases are TGTGCCAGCAGCTCCCTATCCCCCGGGACTAGCGGGGACGAGCAGTACTTC.

The chain combines TRBV3-1 (or the pseudogene TRBV3-2) with TRBJ2-5, with D possibly TRBD1 on 6 matching bases. The CDR3 runs to 14 residues. The V and J ends lost 4 bases and 5 bases respectively, with 14 bases between them. CDR1 and CDR2 (germline): LGHDT, YNNKEL (reference sequence). CDR3 nucleotide sequence: TGTGCCAGCAGCCTTCTTGACAGGTGGGAGACCCAGTACTTC. This sequence encodes CASSLLDRWETQYF.

The chain has TRBV5-4 and TRBJ1-2, with D tentatively TRBD1 (5 bases). This CDR3 region has 13 residues. V was trimmed by 5 bases and J by 2 bases, leaving 10 bases between them. The germline V gene has CDR1 SGHNT and CDR2 YYREEE (reference sequence). CDR3: CASRTAGNYGYTF. CDR3 coding DNA: TGTGCCAGCAGAACCGCAGGGAACTATGGCTACACCTTC.

The chain's CDR3 is CASSRALAGVTGELFF. CDR3 sequence (DNA): TGTGCCAGCAGCCGAGCCTTAGCGGGAGTCACCGGGGAGCTGTTTTTT. The V and J genes are TRBV7-8 and TRBJ2-2; 9 bases agree with TRBD2. With V trimmed by 5 bases and J by 4 bases, 8 bases remained unmatched. CDR1 is SGHVS and CDR2 is FQNEAQ in the germline V gene. The length of the CDR3 is 16 residues. Together with reference TRBV7-8 and TRBJ2-2, the CDR3 gives the full variable domain: GAGVSQSPRYKVAKRGQDVALRCDPISGHVSLFWYQQALGQGPEFLTYFQNEAQLDKSGLPSDRFFAERPEGSVSTLKIQRTQQEDSAVYLCASSRALAGVTGELFFGEGSRLTVL.

The sample holds a few counts of this clone. This sequence joins TRBV4-1 and TRBJ2-3; 7 bases are a match to TRBD2. The CDR3 covers 14 residues. CDR1 MGHRA and CDR2 YSYEKL come from the germline V gene. Trimming at V came to 6 bases and at J to 3 bases, leaving 6 bases not matched to a gene. CDR3 residues: CASRRTSQTDTQYF. The CDR3 bases are TGCGCCAGCAGACGGACTAGTCAGACAGATACGCAGTATTTT.

V usage is TRBV28 and J usage is TRBJ1-4; D may be TRBD1 (6 bases). Germline V lookup: CDR1 MDHEN, CDR2 SYDVKM. CDR3 length: 14 amino acids. Trimming took off 4 bases at V and 8 bases at J, with 14 bases between the two ends. The CDR3 here is CASSSRRQGEKLFF. As DNA, the CDR3 is TGTGCCAGCAGTTCCCGAAGGCAGGGGGAAAAACTGTTTTTT.

The chain combines TRBV7-9 with TRBJ1-6; TRBD1 matches at 8 bases. Looked up from germline, CDR1 is SEHNR and CDR2 is FQNEAQ (reference sequence). This CDR3 has 16 amino acids. The V and J ends lost 1 base and 6 bases, in that order; junction bases with no gene match: 5. The CDR3 coding sequence is TGTGCCAGCAGCTTAGGTCAGGGGGCCGGTAATTCACCCCTCCACTTT. Amino acids: CASSLGQGAGNSPLHF.

This chain connects TRBV20-1 to TRBJ1-2; TRBD1 might be the D (5 bases). The CDR3 sequence is 13 residues long. V shed 3 bases and J shed 2 bases, with 10 bases lying between them. CDR1 and CDR2 (germline): DFQATT, SNEGSKA (reference sequence). Here the CDR3 reads CSASLKGNYGYTF. The DNA of the CDR3 is TGCAGTGCTAGTTTAAAGGGGAACTATGGCTACACCTTC.

The count of this clone is one. The chain uses TRBV5-4 and TRBJ2-5; D is ambiguous. The V end lost 5 bases, the J end lost 3 bases, and 11 bases lay between the germline ends. Per germline, CDR1 SGHNT and CDR2 YYREEE (reference sequence). There are 13 residues in the CDR3. For the CDR3, the DNA is TGTGCCAGCAGGCCGACAAGAGAAGAGACCCAGTACTTC. Its translation is CASRPTREETQYF.

V gene TRBV7-7 combines with J gene TRBJ2-2; D is possibly TRBD2 (6 bases). Germline CDR1 and CDR2: SSHAT and FNYEAQ (reference sequence). The CDR3 spans 16 residues. Trimming pared 4 bases from V and 1 base from J, leaving 13 bases between. This CDR3 is CASSSGSGLNTGELFF. The CDR3 DNA reads TGTGCCAGCAGCTCCGGAAGCGGGCTGAACACCGGGGAGCTGTTTTTT.

This chain links TRBV7-2 with TRBJ1-1; D is perhaps TRBD1 (5 bases). The V and J ends lost 1 base and 10 bases respectively, with 13 bases between them. The CDR3 is 13 residues long. Germline lookup yields CDR1 SGHTA and CDR2 FQGNSA. DNA of the CDR3: TGTGCCAGCAGCTTAGGGCTGCTCGGGGGAGCTTTCTTT. Translating gives CASSLGLLGGAFF.

The chain links TRBV7-9 to TRBJ1-6, with TRBD1 matching 7 bases. This CDR3 contains 15 residues. Per the germline V gene, CDR1 is SEHNR and CDR2 is FQNEAQ (reference sequence). The trim removed 4 bases at V and 5 bases at J, leaving 5 bases unmatched. CDR3 coding DNA: TGTGCCAGCAGCTCCGGGGACAGAAATAATTCACCCCTCCACTTT. This encodes CASSSGDRNNSPLHF.

V usage is TRBV6-1 and J usage is TRBJ1-1; no firm D call. Germline CDR1 MNHNS, CDR2 SASEGT. With 2 bases removed from V and 3 bases from J, the gap between germline ends came to 4 bases. The CDR3 runs 12 residues. CDR3 DNA: TGTGCCAGCAGTGAACCGTACACTGAAGCTTTCTTT. Residues: CASSEPYTEAFF.

This clone has only one observation. The V gene is TRBV5-4, the J gene TRBJ2-1; TRBD2 aligns across 9 bases. The CDR3 totals 15 residues. The V segment lost 0 bases and the J segment 15 bases; nucleotides outside the gene matches: 13. Germline loops: CDR1 SGHNT, CDR2 YYREEE (reference sequence). CDR3 coding DNA: TGTGCCAGCAGCTTGGGGCAGGGGGTAGCGGGGGCCCCGTTCTTC. It yields the protein CASSLGQGVAGAPFF.

This chain uses TRBV19 with TRBJ1-3, with D unresolved. Deletions cut 6 bases from V and 0 bases from J, with 12 bases between. The CDR3 has 15 residues. The germline V gene encodes CDR1 LNHDA and CDR2 SQIVND (reference sequence). The CDR3 spells CASRTTVFSGNTIYF. As DNA, the CDR3 is TGTGCCAGTAGGACTACAGTCTTCTCTGGAAACACCATATATTTT.

The V and J genes are TRBV20-1 and TRBJ2-1; possibly TRBD1 for D (7 bases). Germline assignment: CDR1 DFQATT and CDR2 SNEGSKA (reference sequence). The CDR3 has 17 amino acids. The V gene lost 3 bases and the J gene lost 0 bases, with 18 bases spanning the gap. The CDR3 loop reads CSASHTGAGSSYNEQFF. The CDR3 region has the DNA TGCAGTGCTAGTCACACAGGGGCGGGGTCCTCCTACAATGAGCAGTTCTTC.

The CDR3 reads CASSIEDGGEQYF. CDR3 sequence (DNA): TGTGCCAGTAGTATAGAAGATGGGGGGGAGCAGTACTTC. The J gene is TRBJ2-7, the V gene TRBV19, with D perhaps TRBD2 (6 bases). Germline CDR1 and CDR2: LNHDA and SQIVND (reference sequence). The CDR3 covers 13 residues. Trimming removed 0 bases at V and 7 bases at J, with 10 bases between.

This clone has a handful of counts. J is TRBJ2-5 and V is TRBV6-1, with a tentative D call TRBD2 (5 bases). The CDR3 runs 14 residues. Germline V lookup: CDR1 MNHNS, CDR2 SASEGT. Trimming took 3 bases from V and 7 from J, leaving 15 bases between them. The CDR3 reads CASSETLGRGTQYF. The CDR3 nucleotides are TGTGCCAGCAGTGAGACCTTAGGACGGGGGACCCAGTACTTC.

V gene TRBV19 combines with J gene TRBJ2-7; 10 bases line up with TRBD2. The V segment lost 4 bases and the J segment 3 bases; nucleotides outside the gene matches: 6. CDR3 length equals 15 residues. Per germline, CDR1 LNHDA and CDR2 SQIVND (reference sequence). In DNA form, the CDR3 reads TGTGCCAGTAGTACTCGGCTAGCGGGAGTCTACGAGCAGTACTTC. Its protein product is CASSTRLAGVYEQYF.

The chain has TRBV30 and TRBJ1-2; TRBD1 aligns across 9 bases. Germline V gene lookup returns CDR1 GTSNPN and CDR2 SVGIG (reference sequence). Germline trimming cut 1 base from V and 8 bases from J; bases unmatched to any gene: 5. The length of the CDR3 is 13 residues. The DNA of the CDR3 is TGTGCCTGGAGTGGCAACAGGGGGCTGGGCTACACCTTC. Its translation is CAWSGNRGLGYTF.

The genes are TRBV20-1 and TRBJ2-3, with TRBD2 as a possible D gene (5 bases). Germline CDR1 is DFQATT and CDR2 is SNEGSKA (reference sequence). The CDR3 sequence is 11 residues long. V was shortened by 6 bases and J by 5 bases, with 9 bases between the two germline ends. The CDR3 sequence is CSAKLGDTQYF. The DNA for the CDR3 is TGCAGTGCAAAACTAGGAGATACGCAGTATTTT.

The V call is TRBV5-5, the J call TRBJ1-2; possibly TRBD1 for D (5 bases). Trimming removed 1 base from V and 4 bases from J, with 11 bases in between. Per the germline V gene, CDR1 is SGHKS and CDR2 is YYEKEE (reference sequence). The CDR3 is 14 residues long. The CDR3 DNA reads as TGTGCCAGCAGCTTGCGGGGACTTATCTATGGCTACACCTTC. It specifies CASSLRGLIYGYTF.

This sequence joins TRBV3-1 (or the pseudogene TRBV3-2) and TRBJ1-2; D is ambiguous. This CDR3 contains 14 residues. With 4 bases removed from V and 3 bases from J, the gap between germline ends came to 12 bases. Germline CDR1 is LGHDT and CDR2 is YNNKEL (reference sequence). Written as DNA, the CDR3 is TGTGCCAGCAGCCTCCGGGAGATAGACTATGGCTACACCTTC. Translated: CASSLREIDYGYTF.

This clone came up many times. This same CDR3 is encoded by further DNA sequences in the sample. The rearrangement joins TRBV18 to TRBJ2-5, with 7 nucleotides matching TRBD1. CDR3 length equals 13 residues. Germline V gene data show CDR1 as KGHSH and CDR2 as LQKENI. V gave up 4 bases and J gave up 2 bases; unmatched junction bases: 1. The CDR3 loop is CASSRDRQETQYF. The CDR3 nucleotides are TGTGCCAGCTCACGGGACAGACAAGAGACCCAGTACTTC.